This T cell receptor beta chain derives from a study of identical twins. CDR3 size: 13 residues. Germline V gene sequence: CDR1 SSHAT, CDR2 FNYEAQ (reference sequence). General observations from the study: Conclusions leaned on cross-sectional statistical analysis and did not track the same donors over time.

Healthy Caucasians alone served as donors. One entry per CDR3 protein, called by TCRdb with MiXCR from the 5' RACE reads. The table shows some 1,700,000 distinct CDR3 sequences, with under 35% occurring only once. Only a few counts were recorded for this clonotype. Its specificity is unknown. An end of the junction differs from the germline gene, which may be a read error. The TCR sequence derives from a newborn girl in good health. The gene calls are TRBV7-7 and TRBJ2-1; 8 bases are a match to TRBD2. The sample taken for sequencing was cord blood. The CDR3 loop reads CASSSTSVNEQFF. CDR3 sequence (DNA): TGTGCTAGCAGCTCGACTAGCGTTAATGAGCAGTTCTTC.